The present entry profiles one T cell receptor (beta chain) with its context. The antigen is unknown. These data originate in a study of shared clonotypes between healthy human individuals. Study summary: Donor ages ranged 18 to 49 years: a couple of women, a few men.

Trimming pared 5 bases from V and 6 bases from J, leaving 6 bases between. The germline V gene has CDR1 MRHNA and CDR2 SNTAGT. The CDR3 covers 11 residues. Study conclusions and caveats: Only blood was sampled, and tissue TCR repertoires likely differ from blood ones.

It was across several immunoSEQ plates that each subset's genomic DNA was evenly split. TCRdb keeps only in-frame clones here, not all; method: immunoSEQ multiplex PCR. The top ten hold roughly 1.2% of the sample, which has about 1.5 million clones, approximately 97% seen once. Both subsets, CD45RA+ naive and CD45RA-negative memory, were split from the CD4+ cells. The rearrangement joins TRBV6-4 to TRBJ2-3; D is undetermined. The receptor was derived from a man aged 25 to 45 in good health. Sequencing used naive CD4+ T cells sorted from blood. The subset denotes: CD45RA+ positively selected. CDR3 sequence: CASSSGDTQYF. The CDR3 coding sequence is TGTGCCAGCAGTTCCGGGGATACGCAGTATTTT.